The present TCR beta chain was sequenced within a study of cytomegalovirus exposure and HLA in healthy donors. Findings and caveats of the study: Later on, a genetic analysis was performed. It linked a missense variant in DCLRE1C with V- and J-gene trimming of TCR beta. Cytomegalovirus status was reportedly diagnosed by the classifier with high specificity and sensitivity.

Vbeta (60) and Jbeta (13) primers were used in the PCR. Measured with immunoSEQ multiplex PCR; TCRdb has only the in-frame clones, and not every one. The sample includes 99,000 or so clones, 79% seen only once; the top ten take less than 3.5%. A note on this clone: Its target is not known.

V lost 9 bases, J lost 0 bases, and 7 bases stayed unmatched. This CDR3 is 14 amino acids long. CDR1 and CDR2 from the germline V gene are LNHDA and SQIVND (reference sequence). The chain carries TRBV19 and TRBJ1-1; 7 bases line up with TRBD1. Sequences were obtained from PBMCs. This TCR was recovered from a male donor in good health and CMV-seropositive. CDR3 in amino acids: CASTGQVLNTEAFF. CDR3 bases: TGTGCCAGCACAGGACAGGTACTGAACACTGAAGCTTTCTTT.